This TCR beta chain was recovered during a study of shared clonotypes between healthy human individuals. Naive CD8 populations comprised CD45RO-negative cells positively selected for CCR7, excluding terminally differentiated effector memory CD45RA+ cells. There are 14 residues in the CDR3. Per the germline V gene, CDR1 is SQVTM and CDR2 is ANQGSEA. The V end lost 4 bases, the J end lost 4 bases, and 16 bases lay between the germline ends. The authors' processing: ImmunoSEQ gave junction-only sequences without quality scores, so filtering differed. Here immunoSEQ multiplex PCR was the method, and the copy in TCRdb shows in-frame clones only, minus some. Clone size and the V and J calls come from that table; the DNA yielded D and trimming. This table has about 1,800,000 clones, about 95% appearing once.

This chain links TRBV29-1 with TRBJ2-5; possibly TRBD1 or TRBD2 for D (6 bases each). The source is a man in his late teens or twenties in good health. What was sequenced was naive CD8+ T cells sorted from blood. CDR3 bases: TGCAGCGTTGTCCTAAGGGGGGAAGGAGAGACCCAGTACTTC. Amino acids: CSVVLRGEGETQYF.